A selection of T cell receptor beta chains follows, all from one sample in a study of human T cells and chemical hapten exposure. TCRdb analysed the RACE reads with MiXCR anew, one entry per CDR3 protein. The repertoire includes fewer than 85,000 distinct CDR3 sequences, approximately 10% of them detected once, and around 1.5% sits in the top ten. The sample consisted of whole blood, taken in connection with sensitization to the hapten diphenylcyclopropenone (DPC). Source of these receptors: a man between 18 and 35 years old with alopecia areata. Some clones in this sample may be carry-over from other donors' samples. Each CDR3 is given with its conserved first and last residue. Where a row states a size, it is once, few, many or the class of an expanded clone; other rows omit it.

v_call	j_call	clone_size	cdr3_aa
TRBV20-1	TRBJ2-3	many	CSARFNRGLVTQYF
TRBV7-3	TRBJ2-1	few	CASSLGQRGNEQFF
TRBV29-1	TRBJ2-3	many	CSVERSSDTQYF
TRBV6-5	TRBJ2-5	-	CASSYGIGGRQGTQYF
TRBV4-3	TRBJ2-3	few	CASSPFPGQGAIDTQYF
TRBV7-2	TRBJ2-2	-	CASSLEKSTGELFF
TRBV4-1	TRBJ2-1	few	CASSQEPLSALNEQFF
TRBV29-1	TRBJ2-4	few	CSVPVGTGAGKNIQYF
TRBV7-9	TRBJ2-1	many	CASSSGQGYNEQFF
TRBV11-2	TRBJ1-2	many	CASSPQQGNGYTF
TRBV6-2/TRBV6-3	TRBJ1-5	-	CASSYLGSSNQPQHF
TRBV7-6	TRBJ2-7	few	CASRGRGYEQYF
TRBV20-1	TRBJ1-1	many	CSASGQGYTEAFF
TRBV7-3	TRBJ2-2	-	CASSSTTVTGELFF
TRBV29-1	TRBJ2-3	-	CSVEDVTVTDTQYF
TRBV20-1	TRBJ2-7	-	CSANLVGAAAEQYF
TRBV6-1	TRBJ2-3	many	CASSAGPPKGADTQYF
TRBV5-5	TRBJ2-1	-	CASSRLGQGAYNEQFF
TRBV2	TRBJ1-4	-	CASLPSTAPGKLFF
TRBV6-1	TRBJ1-1	-	CASSLIQGANTEAFF
TRBV20-1	TRBJ1-1	few	CSASTRDTFWRPEAFF
TRBV12-3/TRBV12-4	TRBJ2-3	many	CASSGGGSTDTQYF
TRBV4-1	TRBJ2-5	-	CASSQDLQVQETQYF
TRBV6-2/TRBV6-3	TRBJ2-1	many	CASSTSGGASEQFF
TRBV2	TRBJ2-7	-	CASRGTSGGYEQYF
TRBV7-8	TRBJ2-7	many	CATAGQASYEQYF
TRBV12-3/TRBV12-4	TRBJ1-5	-	CASSSGARTPGNKQPQHF
TRBV18	TRBJ2-1	-	CASSPRQGNNEQFF